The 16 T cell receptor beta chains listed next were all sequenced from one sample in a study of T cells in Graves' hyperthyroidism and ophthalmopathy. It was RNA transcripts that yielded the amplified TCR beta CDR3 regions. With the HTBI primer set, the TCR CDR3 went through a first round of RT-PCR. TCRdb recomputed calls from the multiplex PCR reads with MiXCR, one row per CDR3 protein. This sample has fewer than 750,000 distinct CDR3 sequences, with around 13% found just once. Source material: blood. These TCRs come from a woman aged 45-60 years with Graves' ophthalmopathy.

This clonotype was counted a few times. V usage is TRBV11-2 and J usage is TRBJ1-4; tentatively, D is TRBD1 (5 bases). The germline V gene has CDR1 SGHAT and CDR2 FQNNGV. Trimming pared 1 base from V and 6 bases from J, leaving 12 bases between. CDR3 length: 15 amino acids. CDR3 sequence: CASSLVWGFDEKLFF. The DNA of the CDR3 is TGTGCCAGCAGCTTAGTTTGGGGGTTTGATGAAAAACTGTTTTTT.

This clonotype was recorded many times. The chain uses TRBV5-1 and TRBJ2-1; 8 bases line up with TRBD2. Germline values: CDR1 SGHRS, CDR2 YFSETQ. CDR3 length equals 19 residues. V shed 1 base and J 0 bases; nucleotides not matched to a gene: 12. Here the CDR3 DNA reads TGCGCCAGCAGCTTGAGAAGAGCGGGAGACCTGATCTCCTACAATGAGCAGTTCTTC. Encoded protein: CASSLRRAGDLISYNEQFF.

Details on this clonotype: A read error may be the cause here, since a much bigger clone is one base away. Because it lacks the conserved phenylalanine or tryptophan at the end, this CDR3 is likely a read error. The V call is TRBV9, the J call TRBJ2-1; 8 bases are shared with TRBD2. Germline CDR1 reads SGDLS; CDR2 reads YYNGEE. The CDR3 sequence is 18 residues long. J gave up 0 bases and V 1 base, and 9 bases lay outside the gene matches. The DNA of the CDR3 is TGTGCCAGCAGCGTATCGGCTAGCGGGTACATCTCCTACAATGAGCAGTTCTCC. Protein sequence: CASSVSASGYISYNEQFS.

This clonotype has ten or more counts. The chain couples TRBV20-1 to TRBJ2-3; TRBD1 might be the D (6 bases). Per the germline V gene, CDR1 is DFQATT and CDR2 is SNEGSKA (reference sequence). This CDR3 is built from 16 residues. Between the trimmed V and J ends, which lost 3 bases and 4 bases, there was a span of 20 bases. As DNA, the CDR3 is TGCAGTGCTAGGGATTACAGGGAGAGGGGCCCAGATACGCAGTATTTT. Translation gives CSARDYRERGPDTQYF.

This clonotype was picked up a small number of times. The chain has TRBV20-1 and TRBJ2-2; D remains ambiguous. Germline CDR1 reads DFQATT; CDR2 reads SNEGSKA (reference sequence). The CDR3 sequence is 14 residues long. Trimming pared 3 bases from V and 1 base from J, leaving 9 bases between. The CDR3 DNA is TGCAGTGCTAGGAGACTCCTGAACACCGGGGAGCTGTTTTTT. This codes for CSARRLLNTGELFF.

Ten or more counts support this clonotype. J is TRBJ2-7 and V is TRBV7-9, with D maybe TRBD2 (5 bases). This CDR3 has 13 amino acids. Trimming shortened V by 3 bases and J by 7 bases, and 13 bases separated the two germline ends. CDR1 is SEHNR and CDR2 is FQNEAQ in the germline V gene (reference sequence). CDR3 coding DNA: TGTGCCAGCAGCTTTACAGCGGATATGGAGCAGTACTTC. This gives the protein CASSFTADMEQYF.

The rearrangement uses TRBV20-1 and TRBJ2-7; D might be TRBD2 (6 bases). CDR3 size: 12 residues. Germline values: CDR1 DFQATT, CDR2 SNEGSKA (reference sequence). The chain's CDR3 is CSLRGNSYEQYF. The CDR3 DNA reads TGCAGCCTACGGGGGAATAGCTACGAGCAGTACTTC.

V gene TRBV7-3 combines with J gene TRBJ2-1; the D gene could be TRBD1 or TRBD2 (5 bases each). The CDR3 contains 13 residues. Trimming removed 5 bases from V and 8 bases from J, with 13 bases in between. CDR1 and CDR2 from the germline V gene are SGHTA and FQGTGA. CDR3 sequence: CASSTHRGDEQFF. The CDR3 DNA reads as TGTGCCAGCAGCACCCACAGAGGGGATGAGCAGTTCTTC.

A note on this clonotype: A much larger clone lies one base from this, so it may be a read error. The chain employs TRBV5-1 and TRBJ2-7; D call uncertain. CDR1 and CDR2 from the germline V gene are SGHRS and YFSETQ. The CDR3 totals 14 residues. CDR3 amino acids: CANSLNWSSYEQYF. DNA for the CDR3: TGCGCCAACAGCCTGAATTGGAGCTCCTACGAGCAGTACTTC.

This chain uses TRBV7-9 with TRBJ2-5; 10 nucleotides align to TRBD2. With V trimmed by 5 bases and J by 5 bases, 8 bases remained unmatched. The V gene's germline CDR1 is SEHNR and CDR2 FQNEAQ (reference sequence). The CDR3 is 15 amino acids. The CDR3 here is CASSPRLAGRETQYF. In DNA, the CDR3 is TGTGCCAGCAGCCCGAGACTAGCGGGTAGGGAGACCCAGTACTTC.

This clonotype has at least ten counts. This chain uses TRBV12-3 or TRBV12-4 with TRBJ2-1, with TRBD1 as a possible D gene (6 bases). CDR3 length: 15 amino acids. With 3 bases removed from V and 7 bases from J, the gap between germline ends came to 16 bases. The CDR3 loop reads CASSFNSIRGNEQFF. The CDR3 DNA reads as TGTGCCAGCAGTTTTAACTCCATAAGGGGGAATGAGCAGTTCTTC.

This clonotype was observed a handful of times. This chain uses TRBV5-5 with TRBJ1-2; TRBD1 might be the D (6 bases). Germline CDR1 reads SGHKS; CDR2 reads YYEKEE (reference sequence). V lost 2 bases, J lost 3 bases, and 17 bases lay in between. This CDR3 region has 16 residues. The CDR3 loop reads CASSFLLQTGHYGYTF. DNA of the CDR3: TGTGCCAGCAGCTTTTTACTTCAGACAGGCCACTATGGCTACACCTTC.

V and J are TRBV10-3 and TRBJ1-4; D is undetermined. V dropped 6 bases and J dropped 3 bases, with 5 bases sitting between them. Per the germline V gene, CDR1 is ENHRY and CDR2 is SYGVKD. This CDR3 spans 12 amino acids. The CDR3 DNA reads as TGTGCCATCAGGGGTCCTAATGAAAAACTGTTTTTT. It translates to CAIRGPNEKLFF.

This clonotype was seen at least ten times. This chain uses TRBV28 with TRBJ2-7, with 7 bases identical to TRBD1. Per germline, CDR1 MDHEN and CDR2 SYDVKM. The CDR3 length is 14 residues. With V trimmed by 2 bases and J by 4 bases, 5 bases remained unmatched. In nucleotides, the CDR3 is TGTGCCAGCAGTTTAAACAGGGGTCTGTACGAGCAGTACTTC. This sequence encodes CASSLNRGLYEQYF.

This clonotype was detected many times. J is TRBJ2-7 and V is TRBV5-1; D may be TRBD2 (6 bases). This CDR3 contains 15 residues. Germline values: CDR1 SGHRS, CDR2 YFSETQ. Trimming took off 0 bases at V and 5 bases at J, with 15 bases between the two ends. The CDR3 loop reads CASSLAGDRRDEQYF. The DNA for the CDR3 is TGCGCCAGCAGCTTGGCGGGGGATAGAAGAGACGAGCAGTACTTC.

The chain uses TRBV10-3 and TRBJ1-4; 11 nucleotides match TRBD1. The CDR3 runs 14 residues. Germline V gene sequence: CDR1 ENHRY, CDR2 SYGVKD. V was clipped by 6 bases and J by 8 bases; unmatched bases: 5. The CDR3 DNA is TGTGCCATCAGGGCGGGACAGGGGGGCGAAAAACTGTTTTTT. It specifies CAIRAGQGGEKLFF.